The text below deals with one TCR beta chain. The target antigen is unknown. This sample stems from a study of OX40 agonist ivuxolimab in advanced cancers. Study-wide background: Recorded diagnoses for dose-escalation patients were hepatocellular carcinoma, melanoma, renal cell or head and neck cancer.

This table comes from immunoSEQ multiplex PCR, and its TCRdb copy is limited to in-frame clones, with some not included. Among tens of thousands of clones listed, less than 90% were seen once. Germline-derived CDR1 and CDR2 are SGHNT and YENEEA. V trimming: 1 base; J trimming: 3 bases; junction bases outside the gene matches: 8. This CDR3 is 17 amino acids long. General study results and limits: Low normalized T-cell clonal expansion was also seen in some nonresponders. CD4+ and CD8+ blood T cells expanded clonally by week 6 at 0.1 to 3.0 mg/kg. Patients who responded partially at 0.1-3.0 mg/kg showed clonal expansion ranking among the lowest.

V gene TRBV11-3 combines with J gene TRBJ2-1, with 8 nucleotides matching TRBD2. The material was CD4+ or CD8+ T cells sorted from blood, obtained in a trial of the OX40 agonist ivuxolimab. The source is an adult with an advanced solid tumor such as melanoma, head and neck, liver or kidney cancer. For the CDR3, the DNA is TGTGCCAGCAGCTTAGGGGGAGCGGGAGTGAGCTACAATGAGCAGTTCTTC. Its protein is CASSLGGAGVSYNEQFF.